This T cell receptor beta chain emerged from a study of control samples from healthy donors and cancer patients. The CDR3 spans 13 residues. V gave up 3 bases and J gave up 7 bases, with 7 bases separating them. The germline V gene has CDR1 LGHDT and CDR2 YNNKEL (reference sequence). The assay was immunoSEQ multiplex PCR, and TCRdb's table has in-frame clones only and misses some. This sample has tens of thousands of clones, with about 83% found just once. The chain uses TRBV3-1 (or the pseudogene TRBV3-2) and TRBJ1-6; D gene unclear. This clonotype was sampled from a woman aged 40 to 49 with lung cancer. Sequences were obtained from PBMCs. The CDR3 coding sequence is TGTGCCAGCAGCCAGGGAGAGAATTCACCCCTCCACTTT. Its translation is CASSQGENSPLHF.